The entry that follows covers one TCR beta chain sequence. This record belongs to a study of shared clonotypes between healthy human individuals. Sequencing used immunoSEQ multiplex PCR; TCRdb keeps in-frame clones, though not all of them. The table lists over a million clones, approximately 80% of them singletons. This clonotype originated in a man between 18 and 29 years old in good health. Some clones in this sample may be carry-over from other donors' samples. Sequenced sample: memory CD4+ T cells from PBMCs. The subset denotes: CD45RA-negative fraction.

The CDR3 region is CASSLERISGANVLTF. The CDR3 nucleotides are TGCGCCAGCAGCTTGGAAAGGATTTCCGGGGCCAACGTCCTGACTTTC. This chain joins TRBV5-1 and TRBJ2-6; D unclear. The CDR3 length is 16 residues. Germline values: CDR1 SGHRS, CDR2 YFSETQ. V was clipped by 0 bases and J by 4 bases, with 11 bases between them.